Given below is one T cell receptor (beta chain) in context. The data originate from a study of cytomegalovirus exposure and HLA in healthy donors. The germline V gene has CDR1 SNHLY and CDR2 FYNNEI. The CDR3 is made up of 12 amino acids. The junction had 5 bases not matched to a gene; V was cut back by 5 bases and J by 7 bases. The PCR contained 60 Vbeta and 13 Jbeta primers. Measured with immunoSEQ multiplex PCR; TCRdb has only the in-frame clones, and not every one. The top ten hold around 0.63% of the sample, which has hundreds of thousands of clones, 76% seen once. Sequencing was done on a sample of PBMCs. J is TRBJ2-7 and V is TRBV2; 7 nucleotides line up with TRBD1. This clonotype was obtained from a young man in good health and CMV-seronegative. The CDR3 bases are TGTGCCAGCAGTCGACAGGGCCGAGAGCAGTACTTC. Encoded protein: CASSRQGREQYF.